The TCR beta chain described here comes from a study of OX40 agonist ivuxolimab in advanced cancers. Study in general: All patients had ivuxolimab intravenously every 2 weeks at 0.01 to 10 mg/kg. Cancers in dose escalation were hepatocellular, melanoma, renal cell and head and neck. Regarding the study as a whole: On average, CD8+ T cells had more expanded clones than CD4+.

Using immunoSEQ multiplex PCR, the repertoire was profiled, and TCRdb retains in-frame clones only, with some absent. The top ten clones hold under 0.95% of a sample with approximately 87,000 clones, approximately 89% of them seen once. Anyone with autoimmune disease history or systemic immunosuppression was excluded. On this clone itself: Its antigen is as yet unknown.

The CDR3 consists of 14 residues. V shed 5 bases, J shed 9 bases, and the junction held 7 bases outside the gene matches. The germline V gene encodes CDR1 SGHTA and CDR2 FQGNSA. The chain is built from TRBV7-2 and TRBJ2-1; 10 bases are shared with TRBD1. The origin of this receptor is an adult with an advanced solid tumor such as melanoma, head and neck, liver or kidney cancer. The sequencing here drew on CD4+ or CD8+ T cells sorted from blood, taken in a trial of the OX40 agonist ivuxolimab. This chain's CDR3 is CASSVDRGRVEQFF. The CDR3 nucleotides read TGTGCCAGCAGCGTTGACAGGGGGCGGGTTGAGCAGTTCTTC.